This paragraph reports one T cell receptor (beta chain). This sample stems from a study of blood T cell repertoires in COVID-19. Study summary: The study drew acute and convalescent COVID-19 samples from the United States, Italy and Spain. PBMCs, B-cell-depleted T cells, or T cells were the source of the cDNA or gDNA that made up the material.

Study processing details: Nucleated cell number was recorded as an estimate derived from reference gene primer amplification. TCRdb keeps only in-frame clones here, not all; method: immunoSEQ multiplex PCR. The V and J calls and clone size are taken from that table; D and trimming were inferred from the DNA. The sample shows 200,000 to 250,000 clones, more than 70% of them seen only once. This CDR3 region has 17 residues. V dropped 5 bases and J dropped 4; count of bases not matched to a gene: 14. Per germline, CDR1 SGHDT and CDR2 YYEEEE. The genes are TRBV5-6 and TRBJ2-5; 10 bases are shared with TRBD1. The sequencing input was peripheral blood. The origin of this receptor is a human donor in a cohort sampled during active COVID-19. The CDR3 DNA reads TGTGCCAGCAGGTATACCGGGACAGGGGAGGGTCGAGAGACCCAGTACTTC. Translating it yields CASRYTGTGEGRETQYF. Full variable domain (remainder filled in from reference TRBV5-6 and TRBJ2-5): DAGVTQSPTHLIKTRGQQVTLRCSPKSGHDTVSWYQQALGQGPQFIFQYYEEEERQRGNFPDRFSGHQFPNYSSELNVNALLLGDSALYLCASRYTGTGEGRETQYFGPGTRLLVL.